This T cell receptor beta chain comes out of a study of T cells in Graves' hyperthyroidism and ophthalmopathy. TCR beta CDR3 regions were amplified from RNA. A set of HTBI primers served as the primers for a first-round RT-PCR of the TCR CDR3. From the multiplex PCR reads, TCRdb called clonotypes with MiXCR, one entry per CDR3 protein. Seen here are 470,000 or so distinct CDR3 sequences, about a fifth observed once, and the top ten hold more than 20%. This clonotype was observed a handful of times. As yet, its antigen is unknown. Study-level points and caveats: Among thyroid clonotypes expanded above 0.001, most also appeared in blood.

The CDR3 runs to 14 residues. Trimming removed 5 bases from V and 5 bases from J, with 15 bases in between. Germline V lookup: CDR1 KGHSH, CDR2 LQKENI. The chain links TRBV18 to TRBJ1-1; tentatively, D is TRBD1 (6 bases). The origin of this receptor is a man aged 18 to 29 with Graves' hyperthyroidism. The sequenced sample consisted of blood. CDR3: CASSATGYGTEAFF. CDR3 nucleotide sequence: TGTGCCAGCTCAGCCACAGGGTATGGGACTGAAGCTTTCTTT. Combining the CDR3 with reference TRBV18 and TRBJ1-1 gives the whole variable domain NAGVMQNPRHLVRRRGQEARLRCSPMKGHSHVYWYRQLPEEGLKFMVYLQKENIIDESGMPKERFSAEFPKEGPSILRIQQVVRGDSAAYFCASSATGYGTEAFFGQGTRLTVV.